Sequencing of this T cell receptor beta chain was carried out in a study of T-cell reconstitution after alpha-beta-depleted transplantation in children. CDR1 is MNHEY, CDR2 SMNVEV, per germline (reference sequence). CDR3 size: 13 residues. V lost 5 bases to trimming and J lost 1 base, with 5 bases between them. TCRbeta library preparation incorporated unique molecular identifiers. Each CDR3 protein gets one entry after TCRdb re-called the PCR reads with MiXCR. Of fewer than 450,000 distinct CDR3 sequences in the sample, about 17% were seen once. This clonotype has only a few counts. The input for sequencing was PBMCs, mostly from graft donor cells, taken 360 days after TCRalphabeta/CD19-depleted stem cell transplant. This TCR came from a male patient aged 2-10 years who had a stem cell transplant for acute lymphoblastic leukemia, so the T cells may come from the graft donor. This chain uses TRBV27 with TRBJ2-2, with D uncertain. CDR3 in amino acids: CASSPWNTGELFF. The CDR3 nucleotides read TGTGCCAGCAGTCCCTGGAACACCGGGGAGCTGTTTTTT.